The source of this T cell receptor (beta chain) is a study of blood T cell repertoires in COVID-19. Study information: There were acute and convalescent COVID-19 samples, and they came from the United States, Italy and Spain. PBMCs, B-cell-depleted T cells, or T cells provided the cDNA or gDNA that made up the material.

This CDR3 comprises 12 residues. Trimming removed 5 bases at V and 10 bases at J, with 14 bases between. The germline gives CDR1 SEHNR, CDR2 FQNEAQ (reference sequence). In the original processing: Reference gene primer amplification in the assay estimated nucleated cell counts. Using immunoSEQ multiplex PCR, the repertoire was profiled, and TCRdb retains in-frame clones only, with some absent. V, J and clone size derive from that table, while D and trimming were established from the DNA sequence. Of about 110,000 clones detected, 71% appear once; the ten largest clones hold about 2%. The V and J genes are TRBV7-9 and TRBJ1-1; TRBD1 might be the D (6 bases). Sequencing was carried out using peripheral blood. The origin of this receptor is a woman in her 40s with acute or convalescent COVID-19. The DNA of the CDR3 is TGTGCCAGCAGCCCATCAAACAGGGTAGCTTTCTTT. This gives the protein CASSPSNRVAFF.